In this sample, the clone carrying this TCR beta chain turned up a few times. Its target is not known. This sample is part of a study of T cells after yellow fever vaccination. Study observations and caveats: Reappearance after the booster was observed for most primary-vaccination clones (around 96% CD4, approximately 90% CD8). Abundant bulk-derived clonotypes could contaminate FACS-sorted repertoires.

Universal primer sites and UMIs were introduced during 5'RACE template-switching synthesis of TCR cDNA. One entry per CDR3 protein results from TCRdb running MiXCR on the 5' RACE reads. In the table there are 250,000 or so distinct CDR3 sequences, less than 8.5% of which are singletons. The CDR3 has 15 residues. Germline lookup yields CDR1 ENHRY and CDR2 SYGVKD. V was trimmed by 2 bases and J by 0 bases, leaving 9 bases between them. The source material was CD4+ T cells sorted from PBMCs, sampled 15 days after the yellow fever booster vaccination. This receptor was taken from a man aged 25 to 40 who received the YFV17D yellow fever vaccine. The rearrangement links TRBV10-3 to TRBJ2-3, with D maybe TRBD1 (5 bases). CDR3 DNA: TGTGCCATCAGTGAGATGGGGCCGAGCACAGATACGCAGTATTTT. Residues: CAISEMGPSTDTQYF.